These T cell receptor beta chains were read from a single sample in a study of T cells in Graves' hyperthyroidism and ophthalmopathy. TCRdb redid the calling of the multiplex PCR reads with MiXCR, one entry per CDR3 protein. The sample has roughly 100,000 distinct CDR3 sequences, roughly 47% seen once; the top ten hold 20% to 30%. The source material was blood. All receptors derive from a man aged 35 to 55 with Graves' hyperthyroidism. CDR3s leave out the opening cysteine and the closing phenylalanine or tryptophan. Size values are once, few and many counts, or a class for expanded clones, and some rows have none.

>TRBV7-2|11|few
ASSLPTSDGYT
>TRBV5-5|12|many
ASSLTHQLYGYT
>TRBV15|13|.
ATSRDNKGADGQC
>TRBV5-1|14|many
ASSSGLAGAGETQY
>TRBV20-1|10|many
SASLTSAIQY
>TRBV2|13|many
ASRDPGQGVYEQY
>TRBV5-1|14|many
ASSGGLATGTDTQY
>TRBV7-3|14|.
ASSLAIYRENTEAF
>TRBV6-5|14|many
ASSYDTAGGKETQY
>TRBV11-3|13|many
ASSVTSGRNYEQY
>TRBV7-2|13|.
ASSLDRANYNEQF
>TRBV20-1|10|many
SAPDSSYEQY
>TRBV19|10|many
ASMGRGPGYT
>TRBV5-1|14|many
ASSQGVGNANTEAF
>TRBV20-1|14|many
SAREGPDLSYNEQF
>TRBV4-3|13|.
ASSQAALASYEQY
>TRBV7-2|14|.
ANSKQNRGMNTEPF
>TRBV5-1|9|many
ASRTGNTQY
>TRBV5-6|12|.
AWSVGSGRTEAF